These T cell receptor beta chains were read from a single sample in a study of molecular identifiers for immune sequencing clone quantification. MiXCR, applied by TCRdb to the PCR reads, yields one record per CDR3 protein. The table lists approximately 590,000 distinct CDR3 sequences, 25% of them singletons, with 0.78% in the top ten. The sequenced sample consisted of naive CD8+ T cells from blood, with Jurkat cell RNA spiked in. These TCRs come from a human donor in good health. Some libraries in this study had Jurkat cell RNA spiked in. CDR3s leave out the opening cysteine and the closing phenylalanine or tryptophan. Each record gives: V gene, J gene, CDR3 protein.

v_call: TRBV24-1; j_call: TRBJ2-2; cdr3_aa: ATTGADTGELF
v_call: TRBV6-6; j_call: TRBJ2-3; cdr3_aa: ASIESRDRVSDTQY
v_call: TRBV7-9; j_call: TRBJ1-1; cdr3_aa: ALGGTGLTEAF
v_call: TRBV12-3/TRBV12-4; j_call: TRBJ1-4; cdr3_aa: ASSPYLATNEKLF
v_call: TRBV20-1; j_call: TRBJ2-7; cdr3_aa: SASGNYEQY
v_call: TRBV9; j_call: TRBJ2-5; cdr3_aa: ASSVGTGQGRKETQY
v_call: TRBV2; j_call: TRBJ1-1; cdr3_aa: ASMGGTYTEAF
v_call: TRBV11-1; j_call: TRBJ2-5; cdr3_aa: ASSLRFLVAGEETQY
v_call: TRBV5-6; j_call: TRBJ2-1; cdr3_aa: ASSPGGGYNEQF
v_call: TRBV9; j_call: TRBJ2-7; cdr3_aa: ASSPSGRGAYEQY
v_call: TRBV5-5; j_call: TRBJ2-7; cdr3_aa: ASSLSRVGYEQY
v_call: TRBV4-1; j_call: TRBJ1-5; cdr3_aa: ASSQVSEDQPQH
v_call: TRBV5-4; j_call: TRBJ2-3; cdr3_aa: ASSLGDRGSDTQY
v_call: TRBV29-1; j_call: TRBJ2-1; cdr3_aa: SVEGTTSFDEQF
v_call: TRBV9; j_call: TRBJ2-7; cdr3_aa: ASSLTSGPTYEQY
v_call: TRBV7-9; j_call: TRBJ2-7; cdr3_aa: ASSLTGTNTPSYEQY
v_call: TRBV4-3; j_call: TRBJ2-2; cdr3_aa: AGSQDGRGANTGELF
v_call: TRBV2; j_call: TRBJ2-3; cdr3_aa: ASSEVRQTSSDTQY
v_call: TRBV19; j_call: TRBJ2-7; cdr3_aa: ASSITVDYEQY
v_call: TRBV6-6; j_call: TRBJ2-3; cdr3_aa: ASSTPWASGSDTQY
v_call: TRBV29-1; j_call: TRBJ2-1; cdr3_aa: SVEETSGADNEQF
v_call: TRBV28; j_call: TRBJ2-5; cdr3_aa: ASLTGTGAVEETQY